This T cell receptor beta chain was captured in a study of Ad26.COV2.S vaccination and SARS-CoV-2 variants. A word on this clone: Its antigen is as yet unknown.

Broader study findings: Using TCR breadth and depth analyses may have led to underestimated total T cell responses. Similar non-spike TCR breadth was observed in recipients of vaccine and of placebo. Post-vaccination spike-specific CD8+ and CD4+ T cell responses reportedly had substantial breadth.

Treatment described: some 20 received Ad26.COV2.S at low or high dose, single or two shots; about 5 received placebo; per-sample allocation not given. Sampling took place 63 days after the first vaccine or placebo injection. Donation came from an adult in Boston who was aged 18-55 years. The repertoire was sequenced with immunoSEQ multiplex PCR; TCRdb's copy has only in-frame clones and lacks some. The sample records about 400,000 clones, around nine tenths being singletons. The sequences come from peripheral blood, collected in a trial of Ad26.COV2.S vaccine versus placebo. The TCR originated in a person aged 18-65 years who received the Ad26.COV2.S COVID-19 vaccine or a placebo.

The CDR3 nucleotides are TGTGCCAGCAGGAAGTTGCGGATTCAGGGCACAGATACGCAGTATTTT. Translation: CASRKLRIQGTDTQYF. The V gene is TRBV2, the J gene TRBJ2-3; D ambiguous. Per the germline V gene, CDR1 is SNHLY and CDR2 is FYNNEI. This CDR3 comprises 16 residues. The V and J ends lost 6 bases and 1 base respectively, with 17 bases between them. Supplemented by reference TRBV2 and TRBJ2-3, the full variable domain reads EPEVTQTPSHQVTQMGQEVILRCVPISNHLYFYWYRQILGQKVEFLVSFYNNEISEKSEIFDDQFSVERPDGSNFTLKIRSTKLEDSAMYFCASRKLRIQGTDTQYFGPGTRLTVL.